These T cell receptor beta chains were read from a single sample in a study of blood T cell repertoires in COVID-19. Using immunoSEQ multiplex PCR, the repertoire was profiled, and TCRdb retains in-frame clones only, with some absent. The profile shows tens of thousands of clones, around 90% of them singletons. The specimen was peripheral blood. These receptors originate from a man aged 50-60 years with acute or convalescent COVID-19. Each CDR3 is given with its conserved first and last residue. D genes are given only for firm matches. Only some rows state a clone size, as once, few, many or a class for expanded clones.

d_call	j_call	v_call	clone_size	cdr3_nt	cdr3_aa
NA	TRBJ2-3	TRBV28	NA	TGTGCCAGCAGCCTACCAAGTGATACGCAGTATTTT	CASSLPSDTQYF
NA	TRBJ1-1	TRBV19	NA	TGTGCCAGTAGTTGGGGGGGCACTGAAGCTTTCTTT	CASSWGGTEAFF
NA	TRBJ2-1	TRBV5-5	once	TGTGCCAGCAGCTTGGGGGCAGGGCCTGAGCAGTTCTTC	CASSLGAGPEQFF
NA	TRBJ2-2	TRBV5-1	NA	TGCGCCAGCAGCCCCGGGGGTGTCACCGGGGAGCTGTTTTTT	CASSPGGVTGELFF
NA	TRBJ2-3	TRBV21-1	few	TGTGCCAGCAGCAAAGACAGGGGGCGCCGTAAAGATACGCAGTATTTT	CASSKDRGRRKDTQYF
TRBD1	TRBJ2-1	TRBV11-3	NA	TGTGCCAGCAGCCCAGGGACAGGTGGTCGTGCTGAGCAGTTCTTC	CASSPGTGGRAEQFF
NA	TRBJ1-1	TRBV7-9	NA	TGTGCCAGCAGTCCAGGGCTGATCACTGAAGCTTTCTTT	CASSPGLITEAFF
TRBD2	TRBJ2-1	TRBV11-1	NA	TGTGCCAGCAGCCGACTCGGGGAGGGGAAATACAATGAGCAGTTCTTC	CASSRLGEGKYNEQFF
NA	TRBJ1-1	TRBV4-2	NA	TGTGCCAGCAGCCAAGAGAGTGACAGGGAAGCTTTCTTT	CASSQESDREAFF
TRBD1	TRBJ2-5	TRBV11-2	NA	TGTGCCAGCAGCTTAGATCTGGGCGAGACAGGGGGCCGCGAGACCCAGTACTTC	CASSLDLGETGGRETQYF
NA	TRBJ1-2	TRBV5-6	NA	TGTGCCAGCAGCCTTACCACCCTACAGTCTAACTATGGCTACACCTTC	CASSLTTLQSNYGYTF
NA	TRBJ2-7	TRBV7-9	NA	TGTGCCAGCAGCTTAGGGGGGAGGACCTACGAGCAGTACTTC	CASSLGGRTYEQYF
NA	TRBJ1-6	TRBV7-2	few	TGTGCCAGCAGCCTACGGCCCGGGGGACCTAATTCACCCCTCCACTTT	CASSLRPGGPNSPLHF
TRBD2	TRBJ2-1	TRBV29-1	NA	TGCAGCGTTCGGGGAGCGGGATATTACAATGAGCAGTTCTTC	CSVRGAGYYNEQFF
TRBD1	TRBJ1-2	TRBV7-2	NA	TGTGCCAGCAGCTTAGACAGGGGGGACTATGGCTACACCTTC	CASSLDRGDYGYTF
NA	TRBJ1-4	TRBV27	NA	TGTGCCAGTCGATACCCGCCCACAGGGTCGGGAAAACTGTTTTTT	CASRYPPTGSGKLFF
NA	TRBJ2-2	TRBV10-1	NA	TGCGCCAGAACAGGGAGTCGGACCGGGGAGCTGTTTTTT	CARTGSRTGELFF
TRBD2	TRBJ2-1	TRBV20-1	NA	TGCAGTGCTACTAGCGGCCATGAGCAGTTCTTC	CSATSGHEQFF
NA	TRBJ1-2	TRBV7-2	NA	TGTGCCAGCAGCTTAGACGAGAACTATGGCTACACCTTC	CASSLDENYGYTF
NA	TRBJ1-6	TRBV27	NA	TGTGCCAGCAGTTTACTCGGACGGGGGGGATTGACTAATTCACCCCTCCACTTT	CASSLLGRGGLTNSPLHF
TRBD1	TRBJ2-7	TRBV7-9	once	TGTGCCAGCAGCCCTATGATCGGGACAGCCTACGAGCAGTACTTC	CASSPMIGTAYEQYF
NA	TRBJ2-3	TRBV6-5	NA	TGTGCCAGCAGTTACTCTAGCGGTCGTACGCAGTATTTT	CASSYSSGRTQYF